A single sample is the source of the 24 T cell receptor beta chains below, sequenced in a study of T cell clusters in autoimmune cytopenias. Multiplex touch-down PCR amplified TRB using TRB-A and TRB-B pools in one tube. For each CDR3 protein, TCRdb gives one entry from its re-call of the multiplex PCR reads, without DNA. Its clone listing holds some 5,600 distinct CDR3 sequences. TRB amplification used approximately 250 ng of peripheral blood genomic DNA. The sample also formed part of further work on T cell repertoires in aging, cancer and after chemotherapy.

The sequencing sample was made of peripheral blood. These receptors were taken from a human donor in good health.

The gene calls are TRBV18 and TRBJ1-1. The CDR3 is made up of 14 amino acids. In germline, CDR1 is KGHSH, CDR2 LQKENI. CDR3 sequence: CASFDLRRPAEAFF.

Its frequency marks this clonotype as medium-sized (0.01 to 0.1%). The genes are TRBV13 and TRBJ2-1; with no DNA, the TCRdb D assignment of TRBD1 cannot be verified. The CDR3 totals 15 residues. Germline V gives CDR1 PRHDT, CDR2 FYEKMQ (reference sequence). The CDR3 sequence: CASSLSGQGYNEQFF.

This clonotype is classed as medium-sized (0.01 to 0.1%) by frequency. This chain joins TRBV6-6 and TRBJ1-2; TCRdb designates TRBD1, a call that cannot be tested without DNA. Per the germline V gene, CDR1 is MNHNY and CDR2 is SVGAGI (reference sequence). The CDR3 is 15 residues long. CDR3 protein: CASRGPGQANYGYTF.

By frequency, this clonotype registers medium-sized. The chain couples TRBV6-2 or TRBV6-3 to TRBJ1-2; the TCRdb call, TRBD1, lacks DNA for checking. The CDR3 totals 16 residues. Germline CDR1 MNHEY, CDR2 SVGEGT. This CDR3 is CASRTRDRGVLDGYTF.

Judged by frequency, this clonotype is medium-sized. This chain links TRBV11-3 with TRBJ2-1. Germline CDR1 reads SGHNT; CDR2 reads YENEEA. There are 12 residues in the CDR3. CDR3 region: CASSLRFHEQFF.

By frequency, this clonotype registers medium-sized (0.01 to 0.1%). The chain employs TRBV6-2 or TRBV6-3 and TRBJ2-5; TCRdb's D call, TRBD1, is unchecked because there is no DNA. The length of the CDR3 is 14 residues. In germline, CDR1 is MNHEY, CDR2 SVGEGT. The CDR3 here is CASKPGRVVETQYF.

This clonotype is called medium-sized based on its frequency. The V and J genes are TRBV11-3 and TRBJ2-7; checking the TCRdb D call of TRBD2 is not possible without DNA. The germline V gene encodes CDR1 SGHNT and CDR2 YENEEA. This CDR3 has 15 amino acids. The CDR3 reads CASSLTGTFSYEQYF.

The rearrangement joins TRBV6-2 or TRBV6-3 to TRBJ2-3; the D call of TRBD2 rests on TCRdb alone, since no DNA is present to check it. Looked up from germline, CDR1 is MNHEY and CDR2 is SVGEGT. The CDR3 runs 14 residues. The CDR3 region is CASSLTAGTDTQYF.

This clonotype is labeled medium-sized based on frequency. The chain carries TRBV27 and TRBJ2-1. The germline V gene has CDR1 MNHEY and CDR2 SMNVEV (reference sequence). CDR3 length equals 14 residues. CDR3 sequence reads: CASSPIDYYNEQFF.

The chain employs TRBV5-4 and TRBJ1-2; TCRdb returns TRBD1, unconfirmable since there is no DNA. The CDR3 has 14 amino acids. Germline values: CDR1 SGHNT, CDR2 YYREEE (reference sequence). This chain's CDR3 is CASNLLGQTYGYTF.

According to its frequency, this clonotype is medium-sized. The rearrangement uses TRBV6-6 and TRBJ2-1; absent DNA, TCRdb's TRBD1 call cannot be checked. Germline-derived CDR1 and CDR2 are MNHNY and SVGAGI (reference sequence). The CDR3 covers 13 residues. The CDR3 sequence is CASSYPLDNEQFF.

This clonotype counts as medium-sized (0.01 to 0.1%) by frequency. This sequence joins TRBV27 and TRBJ2-5. The CDR3 is made up of 11 amino acids. Germline lookup yields CDR1 MNHEY and CDR2 SMNVEV (reference sequence). CDR3 region: CASSLGETQYF.

This sequence joins TRBV18 and TRBJ1-2; the TCRdb call, TRBD1, lacks DNA for checking. The germline V gene has CDR1 KGHSH and CDR2 LQKENI. This CDR3 has 16 residues. The CDR3 sequence is CASNNLSPTKGDGYTF.

This clonotype is deemed medium-sized (0.01 to 0.1%) by its frequency. The rearrangement joins TRBV6-5 to TRBJ2-2; there is no DNA to check the TCRdb D call of TRBD1. CDR1 is MNHEY, CDR2 SVGAGI, per germline. There are 17 residues in the CDR3. The CDR3 protein is CASSPGQGKIRSGELFF.

Measured by frequency, this clonotype is medium-sized. The chain recombines TRBV6-5 with TRBJ2-1; there is no DNA to check the TCRdb D call of TRBD1. CDR1 is MNHEY and CDR2 is SVGAGI in the germline V gene. The CDR3 covers 18 residues. CDR3 amino acids: CASSYSFSGTGMRNEQFF.

By frequency, this clonotype is medium-sized. The chain couples TRBV29-1 to TRBJ1-2. In germline, CDR1 is SQVTM, CDR2 ANQGSEA. There are 11 residues in the CDR3. CDR3 in amino acids: CSVEGRDGYTF. Full variable domain (outside the CDR3, taken from reference TRBV29-1 and TRBJ1-2): SAVISQKPSRDICQRGTSLTIQCQVDSQVTMMFWYRQQPGQSLTLIATANQGSEATYESGFVIDKFPISRPNLTFSTLTVSNMSPEDSSIYLCSVEGRDGYTFGSGTRLTVV.

The V call is TRBV12-3 or TRBV12-4, the J call TRBJ2-2; the TCRdb D gene call, TRBD1, has no DNA to confirm it. The CDR3 contains 16 residues. The CDR3 loop reads CASSFDRGQYTGELFF.

This clonotype is medium-sized (0.01 to 0.1%) by frequency. J is TRBJ2-3 and V is TRBV19; TCRdb selects TRBD2, and the lack of DNA leaves this call unchecked. The CDR3 spans 16 residues. Germline V gene sequence: CDR1 LNHDA, CDR2 SQIVND (reference sequence). CDR3 protein: CASSFIAGGSTDTQYF.

The chain recombines TRBV6-4 with TRBJ1-1; TCRdb's assignment of TRBD1 cannot be checked, as there is no DNA. This CDR3 is 14 amino acids long. Germline V gene sequence: CDR1 MRHNA, CDR2 SNTAGT. CDR3 region: CASSAGPGNTEAFF.

In terms of frequency, this clonotype is medium-sized. The rearrangement joins TRBV27 to TRBJ2-1; with no DNA, the TCRdb D assignment of TRBD1 cannot be verified. The CDR3 length is 15 residues. The germline gives CDR1 MNHEY, CDR2 SMNVEV (reference sequence). The CDR3 loop reads CASSFSSLPGDEQFF.

Its frequency marks this clonotype as medium-sized. CDR3 protein: CASTTGQGPWEQYF. The gene calls are TRBV6-2 or TRBV6-3 and TRBJ2-7; TCRdb picks TRBD1, but there is no DNA to check that call. The CDR3 runs to 14 residues. In germline, CDR1 is MNHEY, CDR2 SVGEGT.

This chain connects TRBV7-6 to TRBJ2-4; without DNA, the TCRdb call of TRBD1 cannot be checked. This CDR3 is built from 15 residues. The V gene's germline CDR1 is SGHVS and CDR2 FNYEAQ. CDR3 region: CASSLVGGWGDIQYF.

This chain connects TRBV6-5 to TRBJ1-1; there is no DNA to check the TCRdb D call of TRBD1. This CDR3 spans 14 amino acids. The germline V gene encodes CDR1 MNHEY and CDR2 SVGAGI. CDR3 region: CASSAPRGNTEAFF.

The chain has TRBV5-5 and TRBJ2-7; TCRdb reports TRBD1, a call that lacks DNA to check it against. This CDR3 is built from 14 residues. Germline CDR1 SGHKS, CDR2 YYEKEE (reference sequence). The CDR3 loop is CASSLPGQVYEQYF.